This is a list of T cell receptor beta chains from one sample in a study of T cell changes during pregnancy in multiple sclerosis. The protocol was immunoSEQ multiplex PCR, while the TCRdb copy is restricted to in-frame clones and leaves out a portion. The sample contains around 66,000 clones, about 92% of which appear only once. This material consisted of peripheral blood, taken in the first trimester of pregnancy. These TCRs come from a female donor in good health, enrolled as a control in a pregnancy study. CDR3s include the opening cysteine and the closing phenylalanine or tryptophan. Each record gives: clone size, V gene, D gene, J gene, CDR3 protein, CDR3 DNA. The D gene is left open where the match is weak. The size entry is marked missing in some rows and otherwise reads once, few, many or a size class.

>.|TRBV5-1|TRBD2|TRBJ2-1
CASSWGGTSGRGTYNEQFF
TGCGCCAGCAGCTGGGGTGGGACTAGCGGGAGAGGGACCTACAATGAGCAGTTCTTC
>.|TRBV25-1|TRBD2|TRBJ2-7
CASSEAGVYEQYF
TGTGCCAGCAGTGAAGCGGGAGTCTACGAGCAGTACTTC
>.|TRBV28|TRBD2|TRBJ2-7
CASNAGGREQYF
TGTGCCAGCAATGCGGGAGGGCGCGAGCAGTACTTC
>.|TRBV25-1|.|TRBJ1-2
CATQGGVFNYGYTF
TGTGCCACTCAGGGAGGGGTTTTTAACTATGGCTACACCTTC
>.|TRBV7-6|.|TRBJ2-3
CASSSTAGPSTDTQYF
TGTGCCAGCAGCTCTACAGCGGGCCCTAGCACAGATACGCAGTATTTT
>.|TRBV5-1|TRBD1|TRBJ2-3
CASSLRTGYTSSTDTQYF
TGCGCCAGCAGCCTGAGGACAGGGTATACTTCTAGCACAGATACGCAGTATTTT
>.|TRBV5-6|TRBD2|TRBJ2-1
CASSLETSGSDEQFF
TGTGCCAGCAGCTTAGAGACTAGCGGGTCGGATGAGCAGTTCTTC
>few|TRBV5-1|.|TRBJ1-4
CASSTGSMTNEKLFF
TGCGCCAGCAGCACGGGAAGCATGACTAATGAAAAACTGTTTTTT
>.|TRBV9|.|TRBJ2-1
CASSVAGGTGNEQFF
TGTGCCAGCAGCGTAGCGGGCGGGACGGGGAATGAGCAGTTCTTC
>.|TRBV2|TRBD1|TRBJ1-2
CASSDRGQDYGYTF
TGTGCCAGCAGTGATCGAGGACAGGACTATGGCTACACCTTC
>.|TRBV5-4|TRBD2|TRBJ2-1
CASTAGLAEYNEQFF
TGTGCCAGCACCGCCGGACTAGCGGAATACAATGAGCAGTTCTTC
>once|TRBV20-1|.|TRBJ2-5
CSAQDQETQYF
TGCAGTGCCCAGGACCAAGAGACCCAGTACTTC
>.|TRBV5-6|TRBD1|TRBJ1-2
CASSLAPTGSGPRGYTF
TGTGCCAGCAGCTTGGCCCCGACAGGGTCGGGCCCCAGGGGCTACACCTTC
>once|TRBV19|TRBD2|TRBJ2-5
CASKGLAGETQYF
TGTGCCAGTAAGGGACTAGCGGGGGAGACCCAGTACTTC
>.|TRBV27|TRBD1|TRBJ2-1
CASSNPGQGPRQQFF
TGTGCCAGCAGTAACCCGGGACAGGGGCCCCGCCAGCAGTTCTTC
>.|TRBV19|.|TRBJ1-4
CASSIGKRGEKLFF
TGTGCCAGTAGTATCGGAAAACGGGGTGAAAAACTGTTTTTT
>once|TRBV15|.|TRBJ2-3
CATSRDAATQYF
TGTGCCACCAGCAGAGATGCGGCTACGCAGTATTTT
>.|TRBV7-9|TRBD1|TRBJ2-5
CASSLGPGRGQGETQYF
TGTGCCAGCAGCTTAGGCCCCGGAAGGGGGCAAGGAGAGACCCAGTACTTC
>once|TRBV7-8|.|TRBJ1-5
CASSLARYLHNQPQHF
TGTGCCAGCAGCTTAGCGCGATATCTTCATAATCAGCCCCAGCATTTT
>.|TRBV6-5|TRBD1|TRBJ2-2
CASSYPRQGSTGELFF
TGTGCCAGCAGTTACCCGAGACAGGGGAGTACCGGGGAGCTGTTTTTT
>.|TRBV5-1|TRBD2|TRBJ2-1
CASSLTGGASYNEQFF
TGCGCCAGCAGCTTGACGGGGGGGGCTTCCTACAATGAGCAGTTCTTC
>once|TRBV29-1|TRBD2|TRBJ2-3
CSGRTSGGDTQYF
TGCAGCGGCCGGACTAGCGGCGGGGATACGCAGTATTTT
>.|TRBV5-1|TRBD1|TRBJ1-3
CASSQQGTFSGNTIYF
TGCGCCAGCAGCCAACAGGGGACCTTCTCTGGAAACACCATATATTTT
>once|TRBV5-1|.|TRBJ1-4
CASSLFPAGEKLFF
TGCGCCAGCAGCTTGTTCCCCGCCGGTGAAAAACTGTTTTTT
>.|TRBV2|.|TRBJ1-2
CASSVGAENYGYTF
TGTGCCAGCAGTGTGGGGGCGGAAAACTATGGCTACACCTTC
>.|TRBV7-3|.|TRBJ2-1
CASSLDSYNEQFF
TGTGCCAGCAGCCTAGACTCGTACAATGAGCAGTTCTTC
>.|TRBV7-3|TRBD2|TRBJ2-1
CASSLAGGLNEQFF
TGTGCCAGCAGCTTAGCGGGAGGGCTCAATGAGCAGTTCTTC
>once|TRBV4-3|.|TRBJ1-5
CASSQDRRYAQPQHF
TGCGCCAGCAGCCAAGATAGGAGATATGCTCAGCCCCAGCATTTT
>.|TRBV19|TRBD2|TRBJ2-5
CASSNPGLAGGLETQYF
TGTGCCAGTAGTAACCCTGGACTAGCGGGGGGCCTGGAGACCCAGTACTTC
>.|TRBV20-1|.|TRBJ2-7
CSAEDSYEQYF
TGCAGTGCTGAAGACAGCTACGAGCAGTACTTC
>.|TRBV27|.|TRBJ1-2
CASRSPAGGNYGYTF
TGTGCCAGCAGATCGCCGGCGGGGGGGAACTATGGCTACACCTTC
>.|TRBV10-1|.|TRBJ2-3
CASAEIRDCVRDTQYF
TGCGCCAGCGCGGAAATCCGGGACTGTGTGAGAGATACGCAGTATTTT
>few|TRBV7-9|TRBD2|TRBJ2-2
CASSPEGGRTGELFF
TGTGCCAGCAGCCCGGAGGGCGGGAGAACCGGGGAGCTGTTTTTT
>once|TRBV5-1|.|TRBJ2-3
CASSLAIEVVNTDTQYF
TGCGCCAGCAGCTTGGCCATTGAGGTGGTTAACACAGATACGCAGTATTTT
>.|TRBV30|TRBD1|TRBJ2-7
CAWSSYLDRGEYEQYF
TGTGCCTGGAGTTCCTACTTGGACAGGGGAGAATACGAGCAGTACTTC
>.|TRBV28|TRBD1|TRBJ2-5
CASSLLDRDNQETQYF
TGTGCCAGCAGTTTATTGGACAGGGATAACCAAGAGACCCAGTACTTC
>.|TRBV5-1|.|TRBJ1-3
CASSLDSSGNTIYF
TGCGCCAGCAGCTTGGACAGCTCTGGAAACACCATATATTTT
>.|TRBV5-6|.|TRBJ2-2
CASSPDLGRGNTGELFF
TGTGCCAGCAGCCCCGACCTGGGCAGGGGGAACACCGGGGAGCTGTTTTTT
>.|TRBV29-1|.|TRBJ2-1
CSVLGDEQFF
TGCAGCGTACTGGGCGATGAGCAGTTCTTC
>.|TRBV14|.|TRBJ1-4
CASSQGVTRHEKLFF
TGTGCCAGCAGCCAAGGAGTCACCCGTCACGAAAAACTGTTTTTT
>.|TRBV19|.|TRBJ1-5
CASSIRRNSNQPQHF
TGTGCCAGTAGTATAAGGCGGAATAGCAATCAGCCCCAGCATTTT
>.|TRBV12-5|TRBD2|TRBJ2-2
CASGLSLGTSGWNTGELFF
TGTGCTAGTGGTTTGAGCCTGGGGACTAGCGGGTGGAACACCGGGGAGCTGTTTTTT
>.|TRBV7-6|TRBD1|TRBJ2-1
CASSARQGATTEQFF
TGTGCCAGCAGCGCGAGACAGGGGGCTACTACTGAGCAGTTCTTC
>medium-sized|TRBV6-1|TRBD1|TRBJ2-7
CASSEKVTGGYEQYF
TGTGCCAGCAGTGAAAAAGTGACAGGGGGCTACGAGCAGTACTTC
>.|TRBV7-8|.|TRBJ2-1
CASSLQGPHNEQFF
TGTGCCAGCAGCTTACAGGGGCCCCACAATGAGCAGTTCTTC
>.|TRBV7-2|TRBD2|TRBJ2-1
CASSLGVGGGYYNEQFF
TGTGCCAGCAGCTTAGGGGTCGGGGGGGGCTACTACAATGAGCAGTTCTTC
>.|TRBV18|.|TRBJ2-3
CASSPNPADTQYF
TGTGCCAGCTCACCAAACCCGGCAGATACGCAGTATTTT
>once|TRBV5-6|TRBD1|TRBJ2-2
CASSLPQGVPTGELFF
TGTGCCAGCAGCTTACCACAGGGGGTCCCCACCGGGGAGCTGTTTTTT
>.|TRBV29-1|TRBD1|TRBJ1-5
CSVEDRDGQPQHF
TGCAGCGTCGAAGACAGGGATGGTCAGCCCCAGCATTTT
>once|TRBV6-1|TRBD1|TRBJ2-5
CASSRTGETQYF
TGTGCCAGCAGTAGGACAGGAGAGACCCAGTACTTC
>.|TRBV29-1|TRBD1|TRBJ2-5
CSVAGTAQETQYF
TGCAGCGTAGCCGGGACAGCGCAAGAGACCCAGTACTTC
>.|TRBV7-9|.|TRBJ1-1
CASSLGGAANTEAFF
TGTGCCAGCAGCTTAGGGGGAGCGGCGAACACTGAAGCTTTCTTT
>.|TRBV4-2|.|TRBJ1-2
CASSQETNGGRYYGYTF
TGTGCCAGCAGCCAAGAAACTAACGGGGGGCGGTACTATGGCTACACCTTC
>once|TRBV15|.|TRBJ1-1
CATSRGWRQGGTEAFF
TGTGCCACCAGCAGAGGCTGGAGGCAGGGAGGCACTGAAGCTTTCTTT
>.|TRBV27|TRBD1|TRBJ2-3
CASSSPGQGRPDTQYF
TGTGCCAGCAGTTCACCGGGACAGGGGAGGCCAGATACGCAGTATTTT
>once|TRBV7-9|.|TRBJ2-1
CASPTEDYNEQFF
TGTGCCAGCCCGACAGAAGACTACAATGAGCAGTTCTTC
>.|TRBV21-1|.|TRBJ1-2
CASSKGEYGYTF
TGTGCCAGCAGCAAAGGAGAATATGGCTACACCTTC
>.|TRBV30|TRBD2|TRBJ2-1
CAWRKGLAGYNEQFF
TGTGCCTGGAGGAAGGGACTAGCGGGTTACAATGAGCAGTTCTTC
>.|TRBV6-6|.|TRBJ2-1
CASSYSTQGTHNEQFF
TGTGCCAGCAGTTACTCGACCCAGGGGACCCACAATGAGCAGTTCTTC